This TCR beta chain was retrieved from a study of vaccination and CD4 T cells after COVID-19. Study as a whole: Each individual in the study obtained two doses of BNT162b2 or mRNA-1273 vaccine. The study collected post-vaccine samples a median around 72 days after dose two, with a range of 14 to 241. The stimulating agents, overlapping spike peptides, came from SARS-CoV-2, HCoV-NL63, HCoV-OC43 and HCoV-229E.

Stated treatment: roughly ten-day PBMC culture with coronavirus spike peptide pools or control peptides (ViraFEST assay). Cultures of PBMCs, a few million per well, were set up with 9 to 10 IU/ml IL-2 and 10 ug/ml peptide pools. On this clonotype itself: Its antigen is not known.

Sequence data for DNA of cultured CD4+ T cells were generated by the Oncomine TCR Beta short-read assay. TCRdb recomputed calls from the PCR reads with MiXCR, one row per CDR3 protein. The table lists some 14,000 distinct CDR3 sequences, approximately 24% of them singletons. This sequence originates from a human donor who had recovered from COVID-19. Sequencing used CD4+ T cells from blood, cultured in vitro, obtained after SARS-CoV-2 vaccination.

The chain's CDR3 is CASSLQTGKEEQFF. DNA of the CDR3: TGTGCCAGCAGCTTACAGACAGGGAAGGAGGAGCAGTTCTTC. The chain links TRBV7-2 to TRBJ2-1, with 7 nucleotides matching TRBD1. The CDR3 has 14 residues. Losses at the gene ends were 2 bases for V and 10 bases for J; bases not matched to a gene: 8. Germline V gives CDR1 SGHTA, CDR2 FQGNSA.